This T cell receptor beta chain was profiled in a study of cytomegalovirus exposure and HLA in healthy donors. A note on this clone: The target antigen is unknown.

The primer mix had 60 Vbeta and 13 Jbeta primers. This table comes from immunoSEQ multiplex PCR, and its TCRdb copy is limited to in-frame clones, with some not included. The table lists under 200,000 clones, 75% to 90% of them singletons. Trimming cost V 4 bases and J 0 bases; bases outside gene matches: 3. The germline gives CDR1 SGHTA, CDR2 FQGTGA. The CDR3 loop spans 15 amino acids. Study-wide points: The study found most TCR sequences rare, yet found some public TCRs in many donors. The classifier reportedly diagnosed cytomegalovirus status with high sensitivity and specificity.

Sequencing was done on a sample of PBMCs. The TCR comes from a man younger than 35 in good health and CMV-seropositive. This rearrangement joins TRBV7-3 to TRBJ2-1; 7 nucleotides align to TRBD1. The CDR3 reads CASSYRDSSYNEQFF. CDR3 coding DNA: TGTGCCAGCAGCTACCGGGACAGCTCCTACAATGAGCAGTTCTTC.